This passage covers 25 T cell receptor beta chains from one sample sequenced in a study of cytomegalovirus exposure and HLA in healthy donors. TCRdb's table, derived via immunoSEQ multiplex PCR, lists solely in-frame clones and lacks some. The sample lists 130,000 to 150,000 clones, approximately 92% seen once, with approximately 9.2% in the top ten. The sequencing input was PBMCs. The receptor set was obtained from a woman under 30 in good health and CMV-seropositive.

V gene TRBV6-6 combines with J gene TRBJ1-4, with 7 bases matching TRBD1. Germline CDR1 reads MNHNY; CDR2 reads SVGAGI (reference sequence). Germline trimming cut 6 bases from V and 5 bases from J; bases unmatched to any gene: 6. The CDR3 loop spans 14 amino acids. This CDR3 is CASRQTGTNEKLFF. In DNA form, the CDR3 reads TGTGCCAGCAGACAGACAGGGACGAATGAAAAACTGTTTTTT.

This clone was observed once. The chain is built from TRBV13 and TRBJ2-7; 12 bases align to TRBD1. The CDR3 is made up of 15 amino acids. The germline gives CDR1 PRHDT, CDR2 FYEKMQ (reference sequence). Trimming cost V 5 bases and J 6 bases; bases outside gene matches: 8. This CDR3 reads CASSASGTGGIEQYF. CDR3 nucleotide sequence: TGTGCCAGCAGCGCGTCCGGGACAGGGGGCATCGAGCAGTACTTC.

The chain couples TRBV6-6 to TRBJ2-3; weak D call: TRBD2 (7 bases). Germline V gene sequence: CDR1 MNHNY, CDR2 SVGAGI (reference sequence). The CDR3 covers 16 residues. Trimming stripped 0 bases from V and 2 bases from J, with 12 bases between. The CDR3 nucleotides are TGTGCCAGCAGTTACTCGTATGGGGGGGCCACAGATACGCAGTATTTT. The encoded protein is CASSYSYGGATDTQYF.

The V gene is TRBV9, the J gene TRBJ2-1, with 8 bases identical to TRBD1. The V gene end was trimmed by 3 bases and the J gene end by 5 bases; junction bases not matched to a gene: 10. The length of the CDR3 is 16 residues. Germline V lookup: CDR1 SGDLS, CDR2 YYNGEE. CDR3 protein: CASSAIRTGIDNEQFF. As DNA, the CDR3 is TGTGCCAGCAGCGCAATTCGGACAGGGATTGACAATGAGCAGTTCTTC.

V is TRBV10-2 and J is TRBJ2-3; tentatively, D is TRBD2 (6 bases). This CDR3 is 15 amino acids long. CDR1 and CDR2 from the germline V gene are WSHSY and SAAADI. Deletions cut 7 bases from V and 3 bases from J, with 17 bases between. The CDR3 DNA reads as TGCGCCAGCAAGCCCGGGGGAGCTTTTACAGATACGCAGTATTTT. The encoded protein is CASKPGGAFTDTQYF.

The CDR3 protein is CASSQERGAGATDTQYF. The DNA for the CDR3 is TGCGCCAGCAGCCAAGAACGGGGAGCGGGGGCCACAGATACGCAGTATTTT. This chain connects TRBV4-3 to TRBJ2-3; 8 bases fit TRBD2. Germline trimming cut 0 bases from V and 2 bases from J; bases unmatched to any gene: 7. Germline V gene sequence: CDR1 LGHNA, CDR2 YSLEER. The CDR3 is 17 residues long.

The rearrangement uses TRBV28 and TRBJ1-2; D unclear. The CDR3 runs 15 residues. Germline assignment: CDR1 MDHEN and CDR2 SYDVKM. V shed 6 bases and J shed 5 bases, with 19 bases lying between them. DNA for the CDR3: TGTGCCAGCAGCTCCCTTTGGAGGGATGGGTATGGCTACACCTTC. Protein product: CASSSLWRDGYGYTF.

V is TRBV19 and J is TRBJ1-2; maybe TRBD1 (6 bases). The CDR3 is 16 amino acids. The germline CDR1 and CDR2 sequences are LNHDA and SQIVND (reference sequence). Between the trimmed V and J ends, which lost 5 bases and 3 bases, there was a span of 19 bases. CDR3 region: CASSVRQAREHYGYTF. CDR3 nucleotides: TGTGCCAGTAGTGTTCGACAGGCGAGGGAACACTATGGCTACACCTTC.

The chain has TRBV6-5 and TRBJ1-2; tentatively, D is TRBD1 (5 bases). The CDR3 is 14 amino acids. The germline V gene encodes CDR1 MNHEY and CDR2 SVGAGI. V gave up 2 bases and J gave up 7 bases, with 14 bases separating them. CDR3 nucleotide sequence: TGTGCCAGCAGTTACCCTGACAGAAAGGGTGGCTACACCTTC. Residues: CASSYPDRKGGYTF.

This chain uses TRBV27 with TRBJ2-5; D gene uncertain. Trimming removed 5 bases at V and 3 bases at J, with 7 bases between. CDR3 size: 12 residues. Per germline, CDR1 MNHEY and CDR2 SMNVEV (reference sequence). This CDR3 is CASSQDEETQYF. The CDR3, as DNA: TGTGCCAGCAGTCAGGATGAAGAGACCCAGTACTTC.

The J gene is TRBJ1-2, the V gene TRBV28; unclear D gene. The germline V gene has CDR1 MDHEN and CDR2 SYDVKM. V was pared by 6 bases and J by 6 bases, with 5 bases between. This CDR3 contains 10 residues. The chain's CDR3 is CASSGDGYTF. The CDR3 region has the DNA TGTGCCAGCAGCGGAGATGGCTACACCTTC.

This rearrangement joins TRBV27 to TRBJ1-2; 7 nucleotides match TRBD1. The CDR3 totals 15 residues. Trimming cost V 3 bases and J 4 bases; bases outside gene matches: 8. Looked up from germline, CDR1 is MNHEY and CDR2 is SMNVEV (reference sequence). The CDR3, as DNA: TGTGCCAGCAGTTTTGCCAGGGACAGTAGCTATGGCTACACCTTC. This translates into CASSFARDSSYGYTF.

The rearrangement uses TRBV7-2 and TRBJ2-5; 12 bases agree with TRBD2. V shed 7 bases and J 5 bases; nucleotides not matched to a gene: 20. Germline loops: CDR1 SGHTA, CDR2 FQGNSA. This CDR3 comprises 19 residues. The CDR3 DNA is TGTGCCAGCACCGAACCGGGGACTAGCGGGCCCAGAGAGGGGGAGACCCAGTACTTC. Amino acid sequence: CASTEPGTSGPREGETQYF.

J is TRBJ1-3 and V is TRBV9; 9 nucleotides match TRBD1. Trimming cost V 4 bases and J 4 bases; bases outside gene matches: 6. CDR1 is SGDLS and CDR2 is YYNGEE in the germline V gene. The CDR3 sequence is 15 residues long. The CDR3 coding sequence is TGTGCCAGCAGCCCTCGGACAGGGGCGGGAAACACCATATATTTT. It is translated as CASSPRTGAGNTIYF.

The chain couples TRBV18 to TRBJ2-4, with 10 bases fitting TRBD1. Germline loops: CDR1 KGHSH, CDR2 LQKENI. After removal of 6 bases from V and 10 bases from J, the junction contained 9 bases not matched to a gene. This CDR3 spans 14 amino acids. The CDR3 loop is CASSKPEGQGIQYF. The CDR3 bases are TGTGCCAGCTCCAAACCAGAGGGACAGGGGATTCAGTACTTC. The whole variable domain, remainder taken from reference TRBV18 and TRBJ2-4, is NAGVMQNPRHLVRRRGQEARLRCSPMKGHSHVYWYRQLPEEGLKFMVYLQKENIIDESGMPKERFSAEFPKEGPSILRIQQVVRGDSAAYFCASSKPEGQGIQYFGAGTRLSVL.

The chain uses TRBV4-1 and TRBJ2-7; 14 nucleotides align to TRBD2. The CDR3 covers 16 residues. V lost 0 bases and J lost 3; bases outside the gene matches: 1. Germline CDR1 reads MGHRA; CDR2 reads YSYEKL. CDR3 residues: CASSQEGLAGVYEQYF. CDR3 nucleotides: TGCGCCAGCAGCCAAGAGGGACTAGCGGGGGTCTACGAGCAGTACTTC.

The chain recombines TRBV5-1 with TRBJ2-5, with 8 positions matching TRBD1. Losses at the gene ends were 4 bases for V and 7 bases for J; bases not matched to a gene: 15. Germline values: CDR1 SGHRS, CDR2 YFSETQ. The CDR3 runs 16 residues. The CDR3 DNA follows: TGCGCCAGCAGCCCGGGGACAGGCAGGGACACCAGGACCCAGTACTTC. It translates to CASSPGTGRDTRTQYF.

As concerns this clone: The junction departs from germline at one end; a sequencing error may be responsible. The rearrangement uses TRBV2 and TRBJ2-7; D not certain. Germline V gene data show CDR1 as SNHLY and CDR2 as FYNNEI. CDR3 length equals 11 residues. Written as DNA, the CDR3 is TGTGCCAGCAGATTGAAAAACGGGTTGGACTTC. It codes for CASRLKNGLDF.

The chain carries TRBV9 and TRBJ2-7; the match to TRBD1 covers 9 bases. Germline CDR1 and CDR2: SGDLS and YYNGEE. This CDR3 has 14 amino acids. Trimming at V came to 3 bases and at J to 0 bases, leaving 1 base not matched to a gene. The CDR3 here is CASSEQGASYEQYF. The CDR3 DNA reads TGTGCCAGCAGCGAACAGGGGGCCTCCTACGAGCAGTACTTC.

V usage is TRBV28 and J usage is TRBJ1-2; D is unresolved. The V end lost 3 bases, the J end lost 3 bases, and 5 bases lay between the germline ends. Germline V gene sequence: CDR1 MDHEN, CDR2 SYDVKM. There are 12 residues in the CDR3. CDR3 bases: TGTGCCAGCAGTTTTCTATACTATGGCTACACCTTC. Encoded protein: CASSFLYYGYTF.

This chain links TRBV30 with TRBJ1-2; 9 bases align to TRBD1. V was pared by 0 bases and J by 3 bases, with 2 bases of the junction left unmatched. This CDR3 has 14 amino acids. CDR1 and CDR2 (germline): GTSNPN, SVGIG (reference sequence). This CDR3 is CAWSVRQGDYGYTF. CDR3 sequence (DNA): TGTGCCTGGAGTGTACGACAGGGGGACTATGGCTACACCTTC.

The chain recombines TRBV9 with TRBJ2-1, with TRBD2 identical over 13 bases. This CDR3 has 17 amino acids. V dropped 4 bases and J dropped 6; count of bases not matched to a gene: 10. CDR1 SGDLS and CDR2 YYNGEE come from the germline V gene. The CDR3 sequence is CASSSRLAGGPLNEQFF. The DNA of the CDR3 is TGTGCCAGCAGCTCGCGACTAGCGGGGGGCCCCCTCAATGAGCAGTTCTTC.

The gene calls are TRBV4-2 and TRBJ2-3, with 8 nucleotides matching TRBD2. Germline assignment: CDR1 LGHNA and CDR2 YNFKEQ. The V gene end was trimmed by 6 bases and the J gene end by 5 bases; junction bases not matched to a gene: 16. The CDR3 runs 17 residues. The CDR3 DNA follows: TGTGCCAGCAGGTATGGGTCCGGGGGGGCCGGAGAAGATACGCAGTATTTT. It is translated as CASRYGSGGAGEDTQYF.

This clone was seen only a few times. J is TRBJ1-4 and V is TRBV30; D not certain. CDR3 length: 13 residues. Trimming removed 2 bases from V and 7 bases from J, with 11 bases in between. Germline CDR1 reads GTSNPN; CDR2 reads SVGIG (reference sequence). The CDR3 DNA reads as TGTGCCTGGAGTATCGGAGCCGCTGAAAAACTGTTTTTT. Encoded protein: CAWSIGAAEKLFF.

The rearrangement links TRBV9 to TRBJ2-2; 8 bases agree with TRBD1. V was clipped by 2 bases and J by 3 bases; unmatched bases: 3. The length of the CDR3 is 15 residues. Per the germline V gene, CDR1 is SGDLS and CDR2 is YYNGEE. The DNA for the CDR3 is TGTGCCAGCAGCGTCAGGGGGCGAGACACCGGGGAGCTGTTTTTT. Translating it yields CASSVRGRDTGELFF.